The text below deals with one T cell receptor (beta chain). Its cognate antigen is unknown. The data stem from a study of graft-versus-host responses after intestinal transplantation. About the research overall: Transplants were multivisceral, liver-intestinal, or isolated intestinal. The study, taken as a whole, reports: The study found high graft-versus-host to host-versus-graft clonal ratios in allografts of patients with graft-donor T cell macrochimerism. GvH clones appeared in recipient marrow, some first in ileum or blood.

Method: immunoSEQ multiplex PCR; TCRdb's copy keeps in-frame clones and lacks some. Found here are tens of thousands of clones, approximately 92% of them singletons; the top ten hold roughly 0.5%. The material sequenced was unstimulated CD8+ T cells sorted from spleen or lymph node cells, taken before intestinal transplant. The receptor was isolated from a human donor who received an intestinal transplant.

This CDR3 is CASSDAGLTDTQYF. CDR3 nucleotides: TGCGCCAGCAGTGACGCTGGACTCACAGATACGCAGTATTTT. The chain joins TRBV10-1 to TRBJ2-3, with D maybe TRBD2 (5 bases). The CDR3 length is 14 residues. CDR1 is WNHNN, CDR2 SYGVQD, per germline (reference sequence). Trimming cost V 3 bases and J 2 bases, with 9 bases left between them.